The 2 T cell receptor beta chains below were found in one sample sequenced in a study of shared clonotypes between healthy human individuals (dated by TCRdb to 2020 to 2021). The method was the immunoSEQ multiplex PCR assay. TCRdb carries this immuneACCESS record with in-frame sequences only. Its versions omit some clonotypes, under half of them owing to an unresolved V gene in the studies checked, with the rest unexplained. The sample yields about 580,000 clones; about 98% were counted once. The ten largest clonotypes hold roughly 0.29% of the sample. CD8 naive samples were CD45RO-negative cells positively selected for CCR7, giving a CD45RA+CCR7+ population that excluded TemRA cells. The sample comprised naive CD8+ T cells sorted from blood. The sample's cell subset or site label, in plain terms: CD45RA+CCR7+. The receptors shown here come from a man aged 25 to 40 in good health.

This sequence joins TRBV5-4 and TRBJ2-3; no definite D call. V was shortened by 0 bases and J by 6 bases, with 17 bases between the two germline ends. CDR3 length: 16 amino acids. Germline V gives CDR1 SGHNT, CDR2 YYREEE (reference sequence). DNA of the CDR3: TGTGCCAGCAGCTTGGTTCCCGGTGAGGTGAGGGATACGCAGTATTTT. Translating it yields CASSLVPGEVRDTQYF.

This chain uses TRBV10-2 with TRBJ2-7, with a tentative D call TRBD2 (6 bases). In germline, CDR1 is WSHSY, CDR2 SAAADI. CDR3 size: 12 residues. Trimming left V 8 bases short and J 5 bases short, with 13 bases between. CDR3 sequence (DNA): TGCGCCAGCTGGGCAGGGAGGAACGAGCAGTACTTC. Amino acids: CASWAGRNEQYF.